This T cell receptor beta chain was observed in a study of shared clonotypes between healthy human individuals. Study results and caveats: Across a handful of donors, naive CD4 shared 5% to 6%, naive CD8 around 3.8%, memory CD4 approximately 2.5%, memory CD8 approximately 0.4%.

Germline values: CDR1 MGHRA, CDR2 YSYEKL. CDR3 size: 22 residues. With 1 base clipped from V and 2 bases from J, the junction kept 20 bases outside the gene matches. This clone is a singleton in its sample. Its antigen is currently unknown. The repertoire was sequenced with immunoSEQ multiplex PCR; TCRdb's copy has only in-frame clones and lacks some. Of about 650,000 clones listed, about 95% were seen once; the top ten hold over 0.09%. In the naive CD8 group, cells lacked CD45RO and were positively selected for CCR7, so terminally differentiated effector memory CD45RA+ cells were left out. The TCR sequence derives from a woman between 25 and 40 years old in good health. The sample consisted of naive CD8+ T cells sorted from blood. This sequence joins TRBV4-1 and TRBJ2-1; 10 positions agree with TRBD2. CDR3 DNA sequence: TGCGCCAGCAGCCAAGTGCCCCTGGGAATAGCGGGAGGATTTCGAACCTACAATGAGCAGTTCTTC. Amino acid sequence: CASSQVPLGIAGGFRTYNEQFF.